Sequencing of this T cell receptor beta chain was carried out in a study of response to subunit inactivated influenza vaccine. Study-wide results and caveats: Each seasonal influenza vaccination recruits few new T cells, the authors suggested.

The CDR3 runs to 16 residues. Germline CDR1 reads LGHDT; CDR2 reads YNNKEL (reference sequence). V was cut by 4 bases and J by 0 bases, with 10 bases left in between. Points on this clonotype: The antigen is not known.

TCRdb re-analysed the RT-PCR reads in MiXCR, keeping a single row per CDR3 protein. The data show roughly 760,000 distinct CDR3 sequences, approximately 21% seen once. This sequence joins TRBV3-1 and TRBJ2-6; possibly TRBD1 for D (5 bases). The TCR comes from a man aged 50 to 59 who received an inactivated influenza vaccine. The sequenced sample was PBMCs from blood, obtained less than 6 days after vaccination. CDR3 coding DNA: TGTGCCAGCAGCCCTCAGACAGTCTCTGGGGCCAACGTCCTGACTTTC. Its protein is CASSPQTVSGANVLTF. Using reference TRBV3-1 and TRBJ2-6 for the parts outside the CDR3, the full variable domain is DTAVSQTPKYLVTQMGNDKSIKCEQNLGHDTMYWYKQDSKKFLKIMFSYNNKELIINETVPNRFSPKSPDKAHLNLHINSLELGDSAVYFCASSPQTVSGANVLTFGAGSRLTVL.